This T cell receptor beta chain was obtained from a study of metastatic and nonmetastatic thyroid tumors. Looking at the study overall: Thyroid patients, malignant and benign, had repertoires compared across blood and tumor or nodule tissue.

Original handling: The study built a papillary thyroid cancer distant-metastasis classifier from CDR3 differences across clinicopathological groups. TCRdb re-processed the PCR reads through MiXCR. It is TCRdb's table, rather than the study itself, that gives the V and J calls and clone size. The repertoire holds approximately 32,000 clones, about a fifth seen once, with over 2.5% in the top ten. The CDR3 contains 13 residues. Germline V gene data show CDR1 as MNHEY and CDR2 as SMNVEV (reference sequence). Points from the study as a whole: In both blood and tumor samples, TCR beta diversity was reported significantly higher for malignant than benign nodules.

This clone was detected a few times. Its antigen is unidentified. The junction and the germline gene differ at one end; a read error may be behind it. All patients reached thyroid surgery having received no treatment beforehand. Sequencing used tumor tissue. The receptor comes from a male donor with papillary thyroid cancer or a benign thyroid nodule (not recorded which). Some clones in this sample may be carry-over from other donors' samples. The chain uses TRBV27 and TRBJ2-2; a weak D match, TRBD2 (5 bases). In nucleotides, the CDR3 is TGTGCCAGCAGTCCGCTAGGCACCGGGGAGCTGTTCTTT. It codes for CASSPLGTGELFF.